These T cell receptor beta chains were read from a single sample in a study of blood T cells in healthy people across ages. TCRdb recomputed calls from the 5' RACE reads with MiXCR, one row per CDR3 protein. Of about 970,000 distinct CDR3 sequences listed, roughly half were seen once; the top ten hold 20% to 25%. The specimen sequenced was blood. The receptor source for this set is a woman in her sixties in good health. Both conserved end residues are part of each CDR3. Fields, in order: CDR3 DNA, CDR3 protein, D gene, clone size, J gene, V gene. A D gene is named only where the DNA matches it firmly. Clone size, where shown, is once, few, many, or a class for clones that have expanded.

cdr3_nt: TGTGCCAGCAGTTTATCGGTGGGCTTGGGCAAAAACATTCAGTACTTC
cdr3_aa: CASSLSVGLGKNIQYF
d_call: -
clone_size: -
j_call: TRBJ2-4
v_call: TRBV28

cdr3_nt: TGTGCCAGCAACACAGGGGGCCCAGCCTACGAGCAGTACTTC
cdr3_aa: CASNTGGPAYEQYF
d_call: TRBD1
clone_size: -
j_call: TRBJ2-7
v_call: TRBV28

cdr3_nt: TGCAGCGTTGTTCTCCGGGGGGCGAGGAATGAGCAGTTCTTC
cdr3_aa: CSVVLRGARNEQFF
d_call: -
clone_size: few
j_call: TRBJ2-1
v_call: TRBV29-1

cdr3_nt: TGTGCCAGCAGCCAACAGGACAGGGGGCACACTGAAGCTTTCTTT
cdr3_aa: CASSQQDRGHTEAFF
d_call: TRBD1
clone_size: -
j_call: TRBJ1-1
v_call: TRBV7-9

cdr3_nt: TGCAGTGCTACCCCTAGCGGGGCGTATGAGCAGTTCTTC
cdr3_aa: CSATPSGAYEQFF
d_call: TRBD2
clone_size: -
j_call: TRBJ2-1
v_call: TRBV20-1

cdr3_nt: TGTGCCAGCAGCCAAGGGGTGACTAGAGATTACGAGCAGTACTTC
cdr3_aa: CASSQGVTRDYEQYF
d_call: -
clone_size: -
j_call: TRBJ2-7
v_call: TRBV4-2

cdr3_nt: TGTGCCACCAGCAGAGATGCCCGAGGGGGCATAGGCTACACCTTC
cdr3_aa: CATSRDARGGIGYTF
d_call: TRBD1
clone_size: -
j_call: TRBJ1-2
v_call: TRBV15

cdr3_nt: TGTGCCAGCACCCGGGTAGGGGGACAGGACTACGAGCAGAACTTC
cdr3_aa: CASTRVGGQDYEQNF
d_call: TRBD1
clone_size: -
j_call: TRBJ2-7
v_call: TRBV2

cdr3_nt: TGTGCCAGCAGCCCCCAGGGATCTAGGACAGATACGCAGTATTTT
cdr3_aa: CASSPQGSRTDTQYF
d_call: -
clone_size: few
j_call: TRBJ2-3
v_call: TRBV7-2

cdr3_nt: TGCAGTGCTAACTCACAGCGTTTGTGGACTAGTAAGGCAGATACGCAGTATTTT
cdr3_aa: CSANSQRLWTSKADTQYF
d_call: TRBD2
clone_size: -
j_call: TRBJ2-3
v_call: TRBV20-1

cdr3_nt: TGCAGCGTTGATCCGAGGAAAGAGACCCAGTACTTC
cdr3_aa: CSVDPRKETQYF
d_call: -
clone_size: -
j_call: TRBJ2-5
v_call: TRBV29-1

cdr3_nt: TGTGCCAGCAGCCAAGCGGGGAGTAATATGAATGGGCAGTTCTTC
cdr3_aa: CASSQAGSNMNGQFF
d_call: TRBD2
clone_size: -
j_call: TRBJ2-1
v_call: TRBV7-9

cdr3_nt: TGTGCCAGCAGCTTAGTTGGGGGACCCACCTACGAGCAGTACTTC
cdr3_aa: CASSLVGGPTYEQYF
d_call: -
clone_size: few
j_call: TRBJ2-7
v_call: TRBV7-9

cdr3_nt: TGCAGTGTGACGACTAGCGGGATCCACTACGAGCAGTACTTC
cdr3_aa: CSVTTSGIHYEQYF
d_call: TRBD2
clone_size: -
j_call: TRBJ2-7
v_call: TRBV20-1

cdr3_nt: TGTGCCAGCACCCCTTCGAAGGGGGTTGGCGAGCAGTACTTC
cdr3_aa: CASTPSKGVGEQYF
d_call: -
clone_size: -
j_call: TRBJ2-7
v_call: TRBV7-2

cdr3_nt: TGTGCCAGCAGTCAAATAGCGGGAGGGCTAGATACGCAGTATTTT
cdr3_aa: CASSQIAGGLDTQYF
d_call: TRBD2
clone_size: few
j_call: TRBJ2-3
v_call: TRBV27

cdr3_nt: TGTGCCAGCAGCGTACCAGGGAACTACTATGGCTACACCTTC
cdr3_aa: CASSVPGNYYGYTF
d_call: -
clone_size: few
j_call: TRBJ1-2
v_call: TRBV9

cdr3_nt: TGTGCCAGCAGCAATCCTTATCGAGACAGGGGTTTTCGTGAGCAGTTCTTC
cdr3_aa: CASSNPYRDRGFREQFF
d_call: TRBD1
clone_size: -
j_call: TRBJ2-1
v_call: TRBV7-6

cdr3_nt: TGCGCCAGCAGCCAAGTAGGGATCTATGGCTACACCTTC
cdr3_aa: CASSQVGIYGYTF
d_call: -
clone_size: few
j_call: TRBJ1-2
v_call: TRBV4-1

cdr3_nt: TGTGCCAGCAGCCTATCGTGGGGGGAAGAGACCCAGTACTTC
cdr3_aa: CASSLSWGEETQYF
d_call: -
clone_size: once
j_call: TRBJ2-5
v_call: TRBV6-5

cdr3_nt: TGCGCCAGCAGCCGGACAGTATCCTCTGGAAACACCATATATTTT
cdr3_aa: CASSRTVSSGNTIYF
d_call: -
clone_size: -
j_call: TRBJ1-3
v_call: TRBV5-1

cdr3_nt: TGTGCCAGCAGTTATAATGAGGTAGACAATGAGCAGTTCTTC
cdr3_aa: CASSYNEVDNEQFF
d_call: -
clone_size: -
j_call: TRBJ2-1
v_call: TRBV6-5

cdr3_nt: TGTGCCAGCTCACCAGGACTAGCGGAGATGAACACCGGGGAGCTGTTTTTT
cdr3_aa: CASSPGLAEMNTGELFF
d_call: TRBD2
clone_size: -
j_call: TRBJ2-2
v_call: TRBV18

cdr3_nt: TGTGCCAGCTCCCGGGCTTCGGGGTGGAACAATGAGCAGTACTTC
cdr3_aa: CASSRASGWNNEQYF
d_call: -
clone_size: -
j_call: TRBJ2-4
v_call: TRBV18

cdr3_nt: TGTGCCAGCAGCAAACGATCGGGGGCCGGCACAGATACGCAGTATTTT
cdr3_aa: CASSKRSGAGTDTQYF
d_call: -
clone_size: -
j_call: TRBJ2-3
v_call: TRBV7-9

cdr3_nt: TGTGCCACCACACCCCAGACAGCCTACAATGAGCAGTTCTTC
cdr3_aa: CATTPQTAYNEQFF
d_call: -
clone_size: -
j_call: TRBJ2-1
v_call: TRBV2

cdr3_nt: TGTGTCGCTACTGTAAGCCAGGGAGGAAAGACCCAGTACTTC
cdr3_aa: CVATVSQGGKTQYF
d_call: -
clone_size: -
j_call: TRBJ2-5
v_call: TRBV21-1

cdr3_nt: TGTGCCAGCAGCTTAGGCACAAAAGAGACCCAGTACTTC
cdr3_aa: CASSLGTKETQYF
d_call: -
clone_size: many
j_call: TRBJ2-5
v_call: TRBV6-5

cdr3_nt: TGCAGCGCGGGGCCTCAACAGGGTAGCGAGCAGTACTTC
cdr3_aa: CSAGPQQGSEQYF
d_call: -
clone_size: few
j_call: TRBJ2-7
v_call: TRBV29-1

cdr3_nt: TGTGCCAGCAGGGGGACAGCGATCAATTCACCCCTCCACTTT
cdr3_aa: CASRGTAINSPLHF
d_call: TRBD1
clone_size: -
j_call: TRBJ1-6
v_call: TRBV2

cdr3_nt: TGCGCCAGCAGCTTCATTAGCGGGAGTTCGACAGATACGCAGTATTTT
cdr3_aa: CASSFISGSSTDTQYF
d_call: TRBD2
clone_size: once
j_call: TRBJ2-3
v_call: TRBV5-1

cdr3_nt: TGTGCCAGCAGCGCGACAGGACTCTCCTACGAGCAGTACTTC
cdr3_aa: CASSATGLSYEQYF
d_call: -
clone_size: few
j_call: TRBJ2-7
v_call: TRBV27

cdr3_nt: TGTGCCAGCAGCGAAGCGCGGGAACCTGAGACCCAGTACTTC
cdr3_aa: CASSEAREPETQYF
d_call: -
clone_size: -
j_call: TRBJ2-5
v_call: TRBV7-3

cdr3_nt: TGTGCCAGCAGTTTGATTTCGGGGTTAAACTCCTACAATGAGCAGTTCTTC
cdr3_aa: CASSLISGLNSYNEQFF
d_call: -
clone_size: -
j_call: TRBJ2-1
v_call: TRBV28

cdr3_nt: TGCAGCGTTGAAAGTTTAGGGGGAACGTTCCGAGCTTTCTTT
cdr3_aa: CSVESLGGTFRAFF
d_call: -
clone_size: few
j_call: TRBJ1-1
v_call: TRBV29-1

cdr3_nt: TGTGCCATCAGTGAGTCCCTAGCGCAGTACTTC
cdr3_aa: CAISESLAQYF
d_call: -
clone_size: -
j_call: TRBJ2-7
v_call: TRBV10-3

cdr3_nt: TGCGCCAGCAGCTCCCGCGCCAACGTCCTGACTTTC
cdr3_aa: CASSSRANVLTF
d_call: -
clone_size: few
j_call: TRBJ2-6
v_call: TRBV5-1

cdr3_nt: TGCAGCGTCCCTACTCCGGGACTAGCGGGATTTTTGGACAATGAGCAGTACTTC
cdr3_aa: CSVPTPGLAGFLDNEQYF
d_call: TRBD2
clone_size: -
j_call: TRBJ2-5
v_call: TRBV29-1

cdr3_nt: TGTGCCACCGATGGTGGGGAGACCCAGTACTTC
cdr3_aa: CATDGGETQYF
d_call: -
clone_size: few
j_call: TRBJ2-5
v_call: TRBV7-9

cdr3_nt: TGTGCCAGCAGTCCCGCTAGCGGGGACTACAATGAGCAGTTCTTC
cdr3_aa: CASSPASGDYNEQFF
d_call: TRBD2
clone_size: many
j_call: TRBJ2-1
v_call: TRBV27

cdr3_nt: TGTGCCAGCAGTTACTCATCCGGGATTAGCACAGATACGCAGTATTTT
cdr3_aa: CASSYSSGISTDTQYF
d_call: -
clone_size: once
j_call: TRBJ2-3
v_call: TRBV6-5

cdr3_nt: TGCAGTGTTCGGCGGGACGCCCACGAGCAGTACTTC
cdr3_aa: CSVRRDAHEQYF
d_call: -
clone_size: few
j_call: TRBJ2-7
v_call: TRBV20-1

cdr3_nt: TGCAGTGCTAGTTGGGGGCAGAAAGACATTCAGTACTTC
cdr3_aa: CSASWGQKDIQYF
d_call: -
clone_size: -
j_call: TRBJ2-4
v_call: TRBV20-1

cdr3_nt: TGTGCCAGCAGCTTAGCCAGGCAGACTTACAATGAGCAGTTCTTC
cdr3_aa: CASSLARQTYNEQFF
d_call: -
clone_size: -
j_call: TRBJ2-1
v_call: TRBV11-2

cdr3_nt: TGTGCCAGCAGTTCTCAGGGGGGCGCTGAAGCTTTCTTT
cdr3_aa: CASSSQGGAEAFF
d_call: TRBD1
clone_size: -
j_call: TRBJ1-1
v_call: TRBV6-2/TRBV6-3

cdr3_nt: TGCAGCGGTGGGGGAGCGACCGCCGATGATACGCAGTATTTT
cdr3_aa: CSGGGATADDTQYF
d_call: -
clone_size: -
j_call: TRBJ2-3
v_call: TRBV29-1

cdr3_nt: TGCAGTGCCCGTCCTTGGCTAGCGGCCAAGGAGACCCAGTACTTC
cdr3_aa: CSARPWLAAKETQYF
d_call: TRBD2
clone_size: many
j_call: TRBJ2-5
v_call: TRBV20-1

cdr3_nt: TGTGCCAGCGGGGGGGGACAGGTGGATGAAAAACTGTTTTTT
cdr3_aa: CASGGGQVDEKLFF
d_call: TRBD1
clone_size: -
j_call: TRBJ1-4
v_call: TRBV7-9

cdr3_nt: TGCAGTGCTACTGAAGGACTAGCGGGAGGGCCGTCTGGGGCCAACGTCCTGACTTTC
cdr3_aa: CSATEGLAGGPSGANVLTF
d_call: TRBD2
clone_size: -
j_call: TRBJ2-6
v_call: TRBV20-1

cdr3_nt: TGTGCCAGCAGACAAATCCAAGAGACCCAGTACTTC
cdr3_aa: CASRQIQETQYF
d_call: -
clone_size: -
j_call: TRBJ2-5
v_call: TRBV7-9

cdr3_nt: TGTGCCAGCAGCTATTTCGGGAGGTACGAGCAGTACTTC
cdr3_aa: CASSYFGRYEQYF
d_call: TRBD2
clone_size: few
j_call: TRBJ2-7
v_call: TRBV7-2

cdr3_nt: TGTGCCAGCAGCGAGGGGGAATGGAACTATGGCTACACCTTC
cdr3_aa: CASSEGEWNYGYTF
d_call: -
clone_size: -
j_call: TRBJ1-2
v_call: TRBV14

cdr3_nt: TGTGCCAGCAGCCCAGGACAGGGTGGAAACACCATATATTTT
cdr3_aa: CASSPGQGGNTIYF
d_call: TRBD1
clone_size: -
j_call: TRBJ1-3
v_call: TRBV7-2

cdr3_nt: TGTGCCAGCGGCCAAGTTCCGGGTACAATTCAGTACTTC
cdr3_aa: CASGQVPGTIQYF
d_call: -
clone_size: -
j_call: TRBJ2-4
v_call: TRBV3-1

cdr3_nt: TGTGCCAGCAAGACTCCGGGGAAAGAGACCCAGTACTTC
cdr3_aa: CASKTPGKETQYF
d_call: -
clone_size: -
j_call: TRBJ2-5
v_call: TRBV6-5

cdr3_nt: TGCAGCGTTGAAGATGCGCGGCTAGCGGGAGACAATGAGCAGTTCTTC
cdr3_aa: CSVEDARLAGDNEQFF
d_call: TRBD2
clone_size: few
j_call: TRBJ2-1
v_call: TRBV29-1

cdr3_nt: TGTGCCAGCAGCCCGGTATACGAGCAGTACTTC
cdr3_aa: CASSPVYEQYF
d_call: -
clone_size: many
j_call: TRBJ2-7
v_call: TRBV7-9